These 9 T cell receptor beta chains were all obtained from the same sample, sequenced in a study of blood T cell repertoires in COVID-19. TCRdb keeps only in-frame clones here, not all; method: immunoSEQ multiplex PCR. The table records about 180,000 clones, 89% of them present only once. Source material: PBMCs or T cells enriched from blood (not recorded which). These receptors all stem from a woman aged 40 to 50 with acute COVID-19.

This clone was found a few times. Other nucleotide sequences in the sample specify the same CDR3. The J gene is TRBJ2-5, the V gene TRBV6-1, with 12 bases fitting TRBD2. The germline CDR1 and CDR2 sequences are MNHNS and SASEGT. V was clipped by 2 bases and J by 4 bases; unmatched bases: 2. The CDR3 covers 15 residues. CDR3 sequence reads: CASSELAGGPETQYF. Written as DNA, the CDR3 is TGTGCCAGCAGTGAACTAGCGGGAGGGCCAGAGACCCAGTACTTC.

The CDR3 bases are TGTGCCAGTAGTATTGGCGGACTAGCGGGAGACTCCTACGAGCAGTACTTC. This codes for CASSIGGLAGDSYEQYF. The chain has TRBV19 and TRBJ2-7; 13 nucleotides match TRBD2. The CDR3 consists of 17 residues. CDR1 and CDR2 (germline): LNHDA, SQIVND (reference sequence). Unmatched junction bases numbered 5, after V lost 3 bases and J lost 0 bases.

The chain has TRBV5-1 and TRBJ1-1; no definite D call. V lost 1 base, J lost 0 bases, and 19 bases lay in between. The germline V gene has CDR1 SGHRS and CDR2 YFSETQ. The CDR3 is made up of 18 amino acids. This chain's CDR3 is CASSLREARALMNTEAFF. DNA of the CDR3: TGCGCCAGCAGCTTGAGGGAGGCCCGGGCCTTAATGAACACTGAAGCTTTCTTT.

The CDR3 DNA follows: TGTGCCAGCAGCTTAACAGTCAGGAATTCACCCCTCCACTTT. Translated: CASSLTVRNSPLHF. This sequence joins TRBV7-3 and TRBJ1-6; no definite D call. V gave up 0 bases and J gave up 7 bases, with 7 bases separating them. Germline V gene lookup returns CDR1 SGHTA and CDR2 FQGTGA. The CDR3 sequence is 14 residues long.

The chain joins TRBV6-6 to TRBJ1-2; 11 nucleotides agree with TRBD1. The CDR3 consists of 14 residues. With 5 bases clipped from V and 8 bases from J, the junction kept 7 bases outside the gene matches. CDR1 and CDR2 (germline): MNHNY, SVGAGI (reference sequence). The CDR3 spells CASSTRDRGEGYTF. The CDR3 DNA reads as TGTGCCAGCAGTACCCGGGACAGGGGGGAAGGCTACACCTTC.

The CDR3 DNA sequence: TGTGCCAGCAGCCTCCGTTTACAAGGGGACACTGAAGCTTTCTTT. Its translation is CASSLRLQGDTEAFF. The rearrangement uses TRBV13 and TRBJ1-1; a weak D match, TRBD1 (5 bases). Germline lookup yields CDR1 PRHDT and CDR2 FYEKMQ (reference sequence). The CDR3 totals 15 residues. Trimming took off 5 bases at V and 3 bases at J, with 16 bases between the two ends.

V and J are TRBV27 and TRBJ2-1; possible D gene TRBD1, 5 bases. The ends were cut back, 5 bases at V and 7 bases at J, with 18 bases in the middle. The CDR3 is 15 residues long. CDR1 and CDR2 (germline): MNHEY, SMNVEV (reference sequence). The DNA for the CDR3 is TGTGCCAGCAGTAGGGGTGGGTGGGGAAAGAATGAGCAGTTCTTC. Translating it yields CASSRGGWGKNEQFF.

This chain links TRBV20-1 with TRBJ1-5; TRBD1 matches at 7 bases. V lost 6 bases, J lost 4 bases, and 15 bases stayed unmatched. CDR1 DFQATT and CDR2 SNEGSKA come from the germline V gene (reference sequence). The CDR3 loop spans 16 amino acids. This chain's CDR3 is CSASLPAGGRNQPQHF. The CDR3 DNA reads TGCAGTGCCAGTCTCCCGGCAGGGGGACGAAATCAGCCCCAGCATTTT.

The chain has TRBV5-1 and TRBJ2-6, with D perhaps TRBD1 (6 bases). The V gene's germline CDR1 is SGHRS and CDR2 YFSETQ. The CDR3 runs 17 residues. V gave up 1 base and J gave up 4 bases, with 15 bases separating them. CDR3 DNA sequence: TGCGCCAGCAGCTTGAGGGACCAGGGGAGCGGGGCCAACGTCCTGACTTTC. Protein product: CASSLRDQGSGANVLTF.